The clone carrying this T cell receptor beta chain occurred a few times. The sample is drawn from a study of T cell changes during pregnancy in multiple sclerosis. Profiled with immunoSEQ multiplex PCR; TCRdb holds only in-frame clones, not every one. The data contain around 110,000 clones, under 95% of them singletons. The clonotype was recovered from a female donor with multiple sclerosis, enrolled in a pregnancy study. The sequenced sample was peripheral blood, obtained after pregnancy.

The CDR3 DNA sequence: TGTGCCTGGAGGCCAGGGGTTGCCGAAAAACTGTTTTTT. Its translation: CAWRPGVAEKLFF. The chain links TRBV30 to TRBJ1-4; maybe TRBD1 (6 bases). The germline V gene has CDR1 GTSNPN and CDR2 SVGIG (reference sequence). The CDR3 sequence is 13 residues long. Trimming shortened V by 3 bases and J by 8 bases, and 13 bases separated the two germline ends. The full variable domain, in which reference TRBV30 and TRBJ1-4 provide the parts outside the CDR3, is SQTIHQWPATLVQPVGSPLSLECTVEGTSNPNLYWYRQAAGRGLQLLFYSVGIGQISSEVPQNLSASRPQDRQFILSSKKLLLSDSGFYLCAWRPGVAEKLFFGSGTQLSVL.